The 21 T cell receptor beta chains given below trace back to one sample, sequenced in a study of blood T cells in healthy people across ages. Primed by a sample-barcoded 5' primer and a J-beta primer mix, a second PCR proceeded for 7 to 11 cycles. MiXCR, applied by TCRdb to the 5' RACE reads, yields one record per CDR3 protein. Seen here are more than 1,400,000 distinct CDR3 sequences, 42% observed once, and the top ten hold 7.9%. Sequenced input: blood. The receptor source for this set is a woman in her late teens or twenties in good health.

The CDR3 region is CASSLGMGLNYNEQFF. DNA for the CDR3: TGTGCCAGCAGCTTAGGTATGGGATTGAATTACAATGAGCAGTTCTTC. The chain has TRBV11-2 and TRBJ2-1, with no clear D. Trimming took 1 base from V and 4 from J, leaving 14 bases between them. The CDR3 has 16 amino acids. Germline lookup yields CDR1 SGHAT and CDR2 FQNNGV.

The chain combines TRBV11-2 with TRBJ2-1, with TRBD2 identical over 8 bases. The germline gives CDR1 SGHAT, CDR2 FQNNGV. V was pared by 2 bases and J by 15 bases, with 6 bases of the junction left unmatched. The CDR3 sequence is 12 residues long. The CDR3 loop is CASSLSREGPFF. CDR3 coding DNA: TGTGCCAGCAGCTTATCACGGGAGGGACCGTTCTTC.

CDR3 DNA: TGTGCCAGCGTTCCGGCCCCGGGGCAATACAATGAGCAGTTCTTC. This encodes CASVPAPGQYNEQFF. This chain links TRBV2 with TRBJ2-1, with D possibly called TRBD1 or TRBD2 (5 bases each). Germline CDR1 and CDR2: SNHLY and FYNNEI. Deletions cut 8 bases from V and 4 bases from J, with 18 bases between. The CDR3 consists of 15 residues.

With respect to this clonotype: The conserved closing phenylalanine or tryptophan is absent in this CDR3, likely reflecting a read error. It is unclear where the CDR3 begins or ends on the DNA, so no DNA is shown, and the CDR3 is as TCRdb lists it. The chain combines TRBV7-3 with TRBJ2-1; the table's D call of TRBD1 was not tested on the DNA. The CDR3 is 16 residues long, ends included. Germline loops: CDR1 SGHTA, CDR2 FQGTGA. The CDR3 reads CASSLFTGVVNNEQFI.

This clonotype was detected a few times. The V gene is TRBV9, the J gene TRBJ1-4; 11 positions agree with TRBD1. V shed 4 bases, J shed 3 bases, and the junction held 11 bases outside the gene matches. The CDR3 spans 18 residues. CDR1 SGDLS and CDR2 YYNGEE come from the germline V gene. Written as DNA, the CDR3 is TGTGCCAGCAGCCTAGGGACAGGGGGTGTACTGGCTAATGAAAAACTGTTTTTT. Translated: CASSLGTGGVLANEKLFF.

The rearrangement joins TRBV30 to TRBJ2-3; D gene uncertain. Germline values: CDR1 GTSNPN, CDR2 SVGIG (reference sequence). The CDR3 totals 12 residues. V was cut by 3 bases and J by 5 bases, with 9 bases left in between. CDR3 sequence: CAWRLNIDTQYF. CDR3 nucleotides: TGTGCCTGGAGACTAAACATAGATACGCAGTATTTT. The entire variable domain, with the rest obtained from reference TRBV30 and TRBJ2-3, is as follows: SQTIHQWPATLVQPVGSPLSLECTVEGTSNPNLYWYRQAAGRGLQLLFYSVGIGQISSEVPQNLSASRPQDRQFILSSKKLLLSDSGFYLCAWRLNIDTQYFGPGTRLTVL.

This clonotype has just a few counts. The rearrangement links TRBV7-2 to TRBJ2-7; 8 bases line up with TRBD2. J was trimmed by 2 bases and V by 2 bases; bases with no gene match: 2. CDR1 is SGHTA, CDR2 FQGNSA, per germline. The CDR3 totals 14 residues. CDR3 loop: CASSLSGSPYEQYF. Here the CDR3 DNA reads TGTGCCAGCAGCTTAAGCGGGAGCCCCTACGAGCAGTACTTC.

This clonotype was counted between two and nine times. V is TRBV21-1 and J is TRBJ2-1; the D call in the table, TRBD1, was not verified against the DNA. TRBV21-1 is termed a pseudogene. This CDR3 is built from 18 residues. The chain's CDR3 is CASSELIAGTGDYNEQFF. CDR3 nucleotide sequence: TGTGCCAGCAGCGAACTAATAGCCGGGACAGGGGACTACAATGAGCAGTTCTTC.

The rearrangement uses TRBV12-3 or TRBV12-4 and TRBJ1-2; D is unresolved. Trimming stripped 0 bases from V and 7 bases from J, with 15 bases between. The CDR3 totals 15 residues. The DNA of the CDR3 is TGTGCCAGCAGTTTAGCCCCGGGTTCACCCTCTGGCTACACCTTC. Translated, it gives CASSLAPGSPSGYTF.

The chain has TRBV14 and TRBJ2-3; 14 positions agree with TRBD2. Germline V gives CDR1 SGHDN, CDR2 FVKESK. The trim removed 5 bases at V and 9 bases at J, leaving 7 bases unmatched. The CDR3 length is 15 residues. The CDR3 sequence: CASSAGLAGVETQYF. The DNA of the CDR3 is TGTGCCAGCAGCGCGGGACTAGCGGGAGTAGAGACGCAGTATTTT.

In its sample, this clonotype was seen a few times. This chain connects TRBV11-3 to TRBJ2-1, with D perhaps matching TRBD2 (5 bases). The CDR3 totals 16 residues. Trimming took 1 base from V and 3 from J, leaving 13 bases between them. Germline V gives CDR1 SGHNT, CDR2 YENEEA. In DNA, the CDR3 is TGTGCCAGCAGCTTAGGTACGGGGTCCTACTACAATGAGCAGTTCTTC. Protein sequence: CASSLGTGSYYNEQFF.

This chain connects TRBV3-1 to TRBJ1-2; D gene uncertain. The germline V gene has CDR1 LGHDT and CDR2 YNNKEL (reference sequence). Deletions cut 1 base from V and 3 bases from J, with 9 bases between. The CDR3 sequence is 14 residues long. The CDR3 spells CASSQGRTDYGYTF. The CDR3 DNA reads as TGTGCCAGCAGCCAAGGTCGCACTGACTATGGCTACACCTTC.

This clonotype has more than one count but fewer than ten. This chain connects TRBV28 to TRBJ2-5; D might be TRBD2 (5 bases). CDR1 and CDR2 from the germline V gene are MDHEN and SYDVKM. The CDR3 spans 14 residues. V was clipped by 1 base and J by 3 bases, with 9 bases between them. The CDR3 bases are TGTGCCAGCAGTTTATTGTCGGGGAAAGAGACCCAGTACTTC. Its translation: CASSLLSGKETQYF.

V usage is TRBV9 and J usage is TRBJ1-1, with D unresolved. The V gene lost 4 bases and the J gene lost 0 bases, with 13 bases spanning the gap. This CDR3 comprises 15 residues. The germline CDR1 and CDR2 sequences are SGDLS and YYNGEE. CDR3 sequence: CASSLEGYLNTEAFF. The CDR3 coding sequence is TGTGCCAGCAGCCTGGAGGGCTATTTGAACACTGAAGCTTTCTTT.

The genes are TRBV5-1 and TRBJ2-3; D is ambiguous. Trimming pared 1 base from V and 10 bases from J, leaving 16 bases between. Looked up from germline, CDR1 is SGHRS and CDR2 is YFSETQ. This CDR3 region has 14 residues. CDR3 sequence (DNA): TGCGCCAGCAGCTTGAGGGCAGACCCACAAGCGCAGTATTTT. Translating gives CASSLRADPQAQYF. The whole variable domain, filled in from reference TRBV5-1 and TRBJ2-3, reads KAGVTQTPRYLIKTRGQQVTLSCSPISGHRSVSWYQQTPGQGLQFLFEYFSETQRNKGNFPGRFSGRQFSNSRSEMNVSTLELGDSALYLCASSLRADPQAQYFGPGTRLTVL.

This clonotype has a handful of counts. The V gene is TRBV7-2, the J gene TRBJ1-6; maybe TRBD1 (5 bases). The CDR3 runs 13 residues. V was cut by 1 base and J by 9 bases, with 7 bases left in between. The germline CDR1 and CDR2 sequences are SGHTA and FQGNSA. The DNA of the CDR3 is TGTGCCAGCAGCTTAGACGGGGCTTCACCCCTCCACTTT. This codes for CASSLDGASPLHF.

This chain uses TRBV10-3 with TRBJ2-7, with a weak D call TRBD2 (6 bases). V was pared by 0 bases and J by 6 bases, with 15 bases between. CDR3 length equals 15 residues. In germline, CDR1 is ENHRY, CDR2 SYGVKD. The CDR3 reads CAISESVEGRPEQYF. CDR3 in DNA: TGTGCCATCAGTGAGTCTGTGGAGGGACGCCCCGAGCAGTACTTC.

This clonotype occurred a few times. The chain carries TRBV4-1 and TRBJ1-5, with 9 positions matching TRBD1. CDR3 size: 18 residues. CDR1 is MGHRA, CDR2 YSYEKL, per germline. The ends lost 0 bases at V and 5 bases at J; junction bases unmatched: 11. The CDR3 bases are TGCGCCAGCAGCCAAGACCCACCTCTGGACAGGGGCGATCAGCCCCAGCATTTT. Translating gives CASSQDPPLDRGDQPQHF.

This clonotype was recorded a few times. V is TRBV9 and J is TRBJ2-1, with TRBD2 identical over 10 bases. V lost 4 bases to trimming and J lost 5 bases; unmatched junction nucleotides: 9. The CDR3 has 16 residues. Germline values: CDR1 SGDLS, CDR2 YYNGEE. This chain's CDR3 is CASSPQIAGGHNEQFF. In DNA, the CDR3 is TGTGCCAGCAGCCCACAAATAGCGGGGGGCCACAATGAGCAGTTCTTC.

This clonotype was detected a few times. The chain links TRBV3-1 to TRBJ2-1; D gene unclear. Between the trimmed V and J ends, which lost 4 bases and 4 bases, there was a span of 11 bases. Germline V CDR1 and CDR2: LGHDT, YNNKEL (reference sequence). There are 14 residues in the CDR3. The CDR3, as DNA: TGTGCCAGCAGCCTCACAGAAATATACAATGAGCAGTTCTTC. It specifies CASSLTEIYNEQFF.

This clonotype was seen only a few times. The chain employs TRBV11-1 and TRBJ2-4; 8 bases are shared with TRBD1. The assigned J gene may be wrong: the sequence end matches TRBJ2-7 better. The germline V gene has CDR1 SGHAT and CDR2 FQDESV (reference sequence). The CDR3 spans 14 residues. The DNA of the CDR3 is TGTGCCAGCAGCTTAGGAGGGACAGGCCTCGAGCAGTACTTC. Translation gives CASSLGGTGLEQYF.